These 10 T cell receptor beta chains were sequenced from one sample in a study of post-analysis software for immune sequencing data. Study-level results: The study found TRBV5-6, TRBV5-1 and TRBV20-1 among several TRBV segments more frequent in patients than controls.

Their antigens remain unidentified. Included in the TCR beta cDNA libraries were unique molecular identifiers. TCRdb used MiXCR to reprocess the PCR reads, holding one entry per CDR3 protein. The sample records about 820,000 distinct CDR3 sequences, roughly half being singletons. Sequenced input: blood. The origin of the receptors is a girl aged 10-17 years with multiple sclerosis.

The CDR3: CSVQGARYEQYF. In DNA form, the CDR3 reads TGCAGCGTACAGGGGGCGCGGTACGAGCAGTACTTC. The chain carries TRBV29-1 and TRBJ2-7; 9 bases map to TRBD1. The CDR3 totals 12 residues. Germline V CDR1 and CDR2: SQVTM, ANQGSEA. V lost 6 bases and J lost 4; bases outside the gene matches: 4.

V is TRBV20-1 and J is TRBJ2-7; D is uncertain. CDR1 DFQATT and CDR2 SNEGSKA come from the germline V gene (reference sequence). The CDR3 sequence is 12 residues long. Trimming cost V 5 bases and J 5 bases, with 13 bases left between them. The CDR3 protein is CSAWASRNEQYF. The CDR3 coding sequence is TGCAGTGCTTGGGCCTCCCGCAACGAGCAGTACTTC.

The V call is TRBV29-1, the J call TRBJ2-1, with 7 bases that match TRBD2. Trimming cost V 3 bases and J 9 bases; bases outside gene matches: 5. Per germline, CDR1 SQVTM and CDR2 ANQGSEA. This CDR3 region has 12 residues. The CDR3 DNA is TGCAGCGTTGAGCGGGAGCTTATTGAGCAGTTCTTC. This gives the protein CSVERELIEQFF.

The chain joins TRBV5-1 to TRBJ2-7, with D perhaps TRBD2 (6 bases). Trimming cost V 5 bases and J 5 bases, with 14 bases left between them. The CDR3 contains 13 residues. Germline V gene data show CDR1 as SGHRS and CDR2 as YFSETQ. The CDR3 is CASRRRVSDEQYF. The CDR3, as DNA: TGCGCCAGCAGGAGGAGGGTAAGCGACGAGCAGTACTTC. Together with reference TRBV5-1 and TRBJ2-7, the CDR3 gives the full variable domain: KAGVTQTPRYLIKTRGQQVTLSCSPISGHRSVSWYQQTPGQGLQFLFEYFSETQRNKGNFPGRFSGRQFSNSRSEMNVSTLELGDSALYLCASRRRVSDEQYFGPGTRLTVT.

The CDR3 spells CASSDPGTGSYGYTF. In DNA, the CDR3 is TGTGCCAGCAGCGACCCCGGGACAGGGTCCTATGGCTACACCTTC. The genes are TRBV7-9 and TRBJ1-2; 9 bases match TRBD1. Germline V gives CDR1 SEHNR, CDR2 FQNEAQ (reference sequence). The CDR3 is 15 residues long. Losses at the gene ends were 5 bases for V and 4 bases for J; bases not matched to a gene: 8.

The genes are TRBV12-3 or TRBV12-4 and TRBJ1-6; 9 positions agree with TRBD1. The CDR3 is 16 amino acids. V dropped 6 bases and J dropped 8; count of bases not matched to a gene: 11. For the CDR3, the DNA is TGTGCCAGCAGAATGAGCCCCGGGACAGGGCATTCACCCCTCCACTTT. It specifies CASRMSPGTGHSPLHF.

The J gene is TRBJ2-2, the V gene TRBV5-4; D might be TRBD2 (6 bases). Germline V CDR1 and CDR2: SGHNT, YYREEE (reference sequence). This CDR3 has 11 residues. CDR3 nucleotides: TGTACTTCACAAGGAGGGGGGGAGCTGTTTTTT. This encodes CTSQGGGELFF.

This clonotype was seen once. This sequence joins TRBV27 and TRBJ1-2; D may be TRBD1 (5 bases). CDR3 size: 14 residues. Trimming took 3 bases from V and 3 from J, leaving 11 bases between them. Germline loops: CDR1 MNHEY, CDR2 SMNVEV (reference sequence). Here the CDR3 DNA reads TGTGCCAGCAGTTTTGGCGGGGGAGACTATGGCTACACCTTC. This codes for CASSFGGGDYGYTF.

J is TRBJ2-4 and V is TRBV5-1, with TRBD2 as a possible D gene (6 bases). CDR3 length equals 14 residues. Germline V lookup: CDR1 SGHRS, CDR2 YFSETQ. V dropped 4 bases and J dropped 13 bases, with 21 bases sitting between them. CDR3 DNA sequence: TGCGCCAGCAGCCAAGGGACTGAATCCACGGAGCAGTACTTC. It specifies CASSQGTESTEQYF.

The chain is built from TRBV7-3 and TRBJ2-1, with 7 bases lining up with TRBD1. Germline V lookup: CDR1 SGHTA, CDR2 FQGTGA. With V trimmed by 5 bases and J by 5 bases, 3 bases remained unmatched. The CDR3 totals 13 residues. The DNA for the CDR3 is TGTGCCAGCAGCAGGGGACAGAACAATGAGCAGTTCTTC. Translated: CASSRGQNNEQFF.